Listed below are T cell receptor beta chains from one sample, sequenced in a study of control samples from healthy donors and cancer patients. TCRdb's copy holds only in-frame clones and misses some; the assay was immunoSEQ multiplex PCR. The sample consists of approximately 170,000 clones, roughly 88% of them appearing once. Sequencing input: blood. All receptors derive from a woman in her thirties in good health. The CDR3 runs from the conserved cysteine through the conserved F or W. D genes are given only for firm matches. Clone sizes are given selectively: once, few, many, or a class where the clone is expanded.

cdr3_nt: TGTGCCACCTCTACGGGGTACTCCTACAATGAGCAGTTCTTC; cdr3_aa: CATSTGYSYNEQFF; clone_size: NA; v_call: TRBV24-1; j_call: TRBJ2-1; d_call: NA
cdr3_nt: TGTGCCAGCGCCTATATGAGCAATCAGCCCCAGCATTTT; cdr3_aa: CASAYMSNQPQHF; clone_size: NA; v_call: TRBV27; j_call: TRBJ1-5; d_call: NA
cdr3_nt: TGTGCCAGCAGACGAATACAGGATAGCTCCTACAATGAGCAGTTCTTC; cdr3_aa: CASRRIQDSSYNEQFF; clone_size: NA; v_call: TRBV5-4; j_call: TRBJ2-1; d_call: NA
cdr3_nt: TGTGCCAGCAGGGACAGGGCTGGGGCCAACGTCCTGACTTTC; cdr3_aa: CASRDRAGANVLTF; clone_size: NA; v_call: TRBV6-5; j_call: TRBJ2-6; d_call: TRBD1
cdr3_nt: TGTGCCAGCAGCTTAATGGCAGGGGAGGACTATGGCTACACCTTC; cdr3_aa: CASSLMAGEDYGYTF; clone_size: NA; v_call: TRBV7-6; j_call: TRBJ1-2; d_call: NA
cdr3_nt: TGTGCCAGCAGTTCTAGCCAGGGCGGGTACCAGCCCCAGCATTTT; cdr3_aa: CASSSSQGGYQPQHF; clone_size: NA; v_call: TRBV27; j_call: TRBJ1-5; d_call: NA
cdr3_nt: TGTGCCAGCAGTTCACTCACGGTGGGGAGCTCCTACGAGCAGTACTTC; cdr3_aa: CASSSLTVGSSYEQYF; clone_size: NA; v_call: TRBV28; j_call: TRBJ2-7; d_call: NA
cdr3_nt: TGCAGCGTTGGCCGGGACAGAGAAGCTTTCTTT; cdr3_aa: CSVGRDREAFF; clone_size: NA; v_call: TRBV29-1; j_call: TRBJ1-1; d_call: TRBD1
cdr3_nt: TGTGCCAGCAGCGGCCGCCGGCCGGGGGGGCGGCCCGGGGAGCTGTTTTTT; cdr3_aa: CASSGRRPGGRPGELFF; clone_size: NA; v_call: TRBV7-9; j_call: TRBJ2-2; d_call: TRBD2
cdr3_nt: TGTGCCAGCAGCGGAACAAGGGGGACCCAGTACTTC; cdr3_aa: CASSGTRGTQYF; clone_size: NA; v_call: TRBV9; j_call: TRBJ2-5; d_call: NA
cdr3_nt: TGTGCCAGCAGCTTGGGTAAATGGGAATCGAACTATGGCTACACCTTC; cdr3_aa: CASSLGKWESNYGYTF; clone_size: NA; v_call: TRBV7-2; j_call: TRBJ1-2; d_call: NA
cdr3_nt: TGTGCCAGCAGCCGCAGGGGGGGGATTTATGGCTACACCTTC; cdr3_aa: CASSRRGGIYGYTF; clone_size: NA; v_call: TRBV3-1/TRBV3-2; j_call: TRBJ1-2; d_call: TRBD1
cdr3_nt: TGCGCCAGCAGAGACGAGCAGTACTTC; cdr3_aa: CASRDEQYF; clone_size: NA; v_call: TRBV5-1; j_call: TRBJ2-7; d_call: NA
cdr3_nt: TGTGCCAGCTCCCCGATTGGACAGGGGAATTCACCCCTCCACTTT; cdr3_aa: CASSPIGQGNSPLHF; clone_size: few; v_call: TRBV18; j_call: TRBJ1-6; d_call: TRBD1